Following are 18 T cell receptor beta chains from one sample sequenced in a study of cytomegalovirus exposure and HLA in healthy donors. The primer mix had 60 Vbeta and 13 Jbeta primers. Generated by immunoSEQ multiplex PCR, the TCRdb table keeps only in-frame clones and is missing some. The sample has under 200,000 clones, over 75% seen once; the top ten hold 3.8%. Sequenced: PBMCs. The receptors stem from a man aged 45-65 years in good health and CMV-seronegative.

J is TRBJ2-1 and V is TRBV15; TRBD1 is a possible D gene (6 bases). The CDR3 contains 14 residues. The germline V gene has CDR1 LNHNV and CDR2 YYDKDF (reference sequence). Between the trimmed V and J ends, which lost 0 bases and 10 bases, there was a span of 13 bases. The CDR3 sequence: CATSRDWQGPEQFF. CDR3 bases: TGTGCCACCAGCAGAGATTGGCAGGGGCCCGAGCAGTTCTTC.

About this clone itself: Germline and junction disagree at one end, which may indicate a read error. Other nucleotide sequences from this sample produce the same CDR3. The chain uses TRBV4-2 and TRBJ2-1; 10 bases match TRBD1. Looked up from germline, CDR1 is LGHNA and CDR2 is YNFKEQ. The CDR3 has 19 amino acids. CDR3 in amino acids: CASSQGGGQGSPSYNEQFF. CDR3 nucleotides: TGTGCCAGCAGCCAAGGGGGGGGACAGGGGTCTCCCTCCTACAACGAGCAGTTCTTC.

The genes are TRBV5-1 and TRBJ2-7, with 8 bases matching TRBD1. Germline assignment: CDR1 SGHRS and CDR2 YFSETQ. The CDR3 covers 14 residues. Germline trimming cut 4 bases from V and 4 bases from J; bases unmatched to any gene: 7. CDR3 residues: CASSRTGSGYEQYF. As DNA, the CDR3 is TGCGCCAGCAGCCGGACAGGGTCTGGTTACGAGCAGTACTTC.

This sequence joins TRBV6-5 and TRBJ1-2; D possibly corresponds to TRBD1 (6 bases). Trimming cost V 7 bases and J 7 bases, with 13 bases left between them. This CDR3 is built from 12 residues. Germline V gene sequence: CDR1 MNHEY, CDR2 SVGAGI. CDR3 in DNA: TGTGCCAGCACCACAGGGCTTGGTGGCTACACCTTC. As protein: CASTTGLGGYTF.

CDR3: CASSGSGGPYEQYF. For the CDR3, the DNA is TGTGCCAGCAGCGGTAGCGGGGGGCCCTACGAGCAGTACTTC. The chain recombines TRBV9 with TRBJ2-5; 10 bases agree with TRBD2. The better agreement between TRBJ2-7 and the DNA end casts doubt on the J call. Germline V gene sequence: CDR1 SGDLS, CDR2 YYNGEE. The CDR3 runs to 14 residues.

The V call is TRBV5-1, the J call TRBJ2-3, with 9 bases lining up with TRBD1. Trimming removed 0 bases from V and 7 bases from J; junction bases left unmatched: 9. The CDR3 sequence is 16 residues long. Per germline, CDR1 SGHRS and CDR2 YFSETQ. CDR3 in amino acids: CASSLGSGQGPNTQYF. The CDR3 bases are TGCGCCAGCAGCTTGGGGTCGGGACAGGGACCCAATACGCAGTATTTT.

The chain is built from TRBV20-1 and TRBJ2-1; D is perhaps TRBD2 (5 bases). The CDR3 contains 11 residues. Germline-derived CDR1 and CDR2 are DFQATT and SNEGSKA (reference sequence). The V gene lost 1 base and the J gene lost 9 bases, with 7 bases spanning the gap. As DNA, the CDR3 is TGCAGTGCTAGAGGGCGGGTTGAGCAGTTCTTC. Protein product: CSARGRVEQFF.

V is TRBV11-2 and J is TRBJ2-5; the D gene is possibly TRBD2 (5 bases). V lost 0 bases to trimming and J lost 11 bases, with 13 bases between them. The CDR3 covers 13 residues. Germline V CDR1 and CDR2: SGHAT, FQNNGV. The CDR3: CASSLDGGWEQYF. The DNA for the CDR3 is TGTGCCAGCAGCTTAGATGGCGGGTGGGAGCAGTACTTC. Full variable domain (missing parts from reference TRBV11-2 and TRBJ2-5): EAGVAQSPRYKIIEKRQSVAFWCNPISGHATLYWYQQILGQGPKLLIQFQNNGVVDDSQLPKDRFSAERLKGVDSTLKIQPAKLEDSAVYLCASSLDGGWEQYFGPGTRLLVL.

With regard to this clone: Other DNA sequences in the sample encode the same CDR3. V gene TRBV4-1 combines with J gene TRBJ2-5, with a possible D match to TRBD1 (8 bases). CDR1 and CDR2 from the germline V gene are MGHRA and YSYEKL. The CDR3 loop spans 16 amino acids. Trimming left V 3 bases short and J 5 bases short, with 19 bases between. The CDR3 nucleotides read TGCGCCAGCAGCCAGGTGCCGACAGGGGAGGGGGAGACCCAGTACTTC. Translated, it gives CASSQVPTGEGETQYF.

The J gene is TRBJ1-1, the V gene TRBV4-3; tentative D call: TRBD1 (5 bases). CDR1 LGHNA and CDR2 YSLEER come from the germline V gene. The CDR3 totals 16 residues. Between the trimmed V and J ends, which lost 1 base and 4 bases, there was a span of 16 bases. The CDR3 region is CASSQVAGGGGTEAFF. In DNA form, the CDR3 reads TGCGCCAGCAGCCAAGTTGCGGGGGGAGGAGGCACTGAAGCTTTCTTT.

This rearrangement joins TRBV27 to TRBJ2-7; D perhaps matches TRBD1 (5 bases). Germline V lookup: CDR1 MNHEY, CDR2 SMNVEV (reference sequence). Trimming stripped 8 bases from V and 4 bases from J, with 15 bases between. The CDR3 totals 13 residues. This CDR3 is CASSWTRNYEQYF. The DNA for the CDR3 is TGTGCCAGCTCTTGGACAAGAAATTACGAGCAGTACTTC.

V and J are TRBV7-2 and TRBJ2-3; D is uncertain. This CDR3 is built from 12 residues. Germline lookup yields CDR1 SGHTA and CDR2 FQGNSA. The V end was cut by 3 bases, the J end by 6 bases, with 7 bases between. The CDR3 reads CASSFFGDTQYF. The CDR3 nucleotides read TGTGCCAGCAGCTTCTTCGGGGATACGCAGTATTTT. Supplemented by reference TRBV7-2 and TRBJ2-3, the full variable domain reads GAGVSQSPSNKVTEKGKDVELRCDPISGHTALYWYRQSLGQGLEFLIYFQGNSAPDKSGLPSDRFSAERTGGSVSTLTIQRTQQEDSAVYLCASSFFGDTQYFGPGTRLTVL.

This sequence joins TRBV7-8 and TRBJ2-2, with TRBD2 as a possible D gene (6 bases). Germline lookup yields CDR1 SGHVS and CDR2 FQNEAQ. This CDR3 has 18 residues. V was cut by 1 base and J by 0 bases, with 15 bases left in between. The CDR3: CASSLVQPGLPNTGELFF. As DNA, the CDR3 is TGTGCCAGCAGCTTAGTTCAACCGGGACTTCCGAACACCGGGGAGCTGTTTTTT.

This clone appeared once. This chain links TRBV4-3 with TRBJ2-3, with D possibly being TRBD1 (6 bases). Trimming left V 0 bases short and J 10 bases short, with 17 bases between. The CDR3 covers 15 residues. Germline V gene data show CDR1 as LGHNA and CDR2 as YSLEER. The CDR3 nucleotides read TGCGCCAGCAGCCAAGAAACAGGGAAGGGACCCCCGCAGTATTTT. The encoded protein is CASSQETGKGPPQYF.

This clone was seen just once. The chain recombines TRBV5-1 with TRBJ2-5; D not resolved. The J call may be wrong; the DNA end is better matched by TRBJ2-7. The germline V gene has CDR1 SGHRS and CDR2 YFSETQ. This CDR3 contains 15 residues. In DNA form, the CDR3 reads TGCGCCAGCAGCTTGCAAGGTGCTACGGACTACGAGCAGTACTTC. Its translation: CASSLQGATDYEQYF.

The V gene is TRBV11-1, the J gene TRBJ2-7; TRBD1 agrees at 11 bases. Germline lookup yields CDR1 SGHAT and CDR2 FQDESV (reference sequence). V trimming: 3 bases; J trimming: 5 bases; junction bases outside the gene matches: 9. The CDR3 has 16 amino acids. The CDR3, as DNA: TGTGCCAGCAGCTTTAATGGAGGACAGGGGGCGAACGAGCAGTACTTC. This translates into CASSFNGGQGANEQYF.

V gene TRBV6-6 combines with J gene TRBJ1-5; D is perhaps TRBD1 (5 bases). The CDR3 runs to 14 residues. Trimming removed 6 bases from V and 3 bases from J, with 12 bases in between. Germline CDR1 is MNHNY and CDR2 is SVGAGI (reference sequence). The CDR3 DNA reads as TGTGCCAGCAGACCTGACAGTACCAATCAGCCCCAGCATTTT. This codes for CASRPDSTNQPQHF.

This clone came up once. V and J are TRBV29-1 and TRBJ2-7; 10 nucleotides line up with TRBD2. In germline, CDR1 is SQVTM, CDR2 ANQGSEA. The CDR3 sequence is 13 residues long. The junction had 3 bases not matched to a gene; V was cut back by 7 bases and J by 0 bases. The CDR3 here is CSGTSGTSYEQYF. The CDR3 DNA sequence: TGCAGCGGAACTAGCGGGACCTCCTACGAGCAGTACTTC.